The rows below give T cell receptor beta chains drawn from one sample of a study of response to subunit inactivated influenza vaccine. TCRdb re-analysed the RT-PCR reads in MiXCR, keeping a single row per CDR3 protein. This sample has approximately 500,000 distinct CDR3 sequences; roughly 15% occur once, and the top ten carry more than 9.5%. The material was PBMCs from blood, obtained approximately 12 days after vaccination. These receptors were taken from a man in his fifties who received an inactivated influenza vaccine. Both conserved end residues are part of each CDR3. D genes are given only for firm matches. Clone size is given for some rows only: seen once, a few or many times, or a class if the clone is expanded.

CDR3,DNA,size,D,J,V
CASSPRGLAGAGELFF,TGTGCCAGCAGTCCACGGGGACTAGCGGGAGCCGGGGAGCTGTTTTTT,few,TRBD2,TRBJ2-2,TRBV12-3/TRBV12-4
CASSRQANSPLHF,TGTGCCAGCAGCCGACAGGCAAATTCACCCCTCCACTTT,many,-,TRBJ1-6,TRBV14
CASSSLAGGHSTDTQYF,TGTGCCAGCAGCTCCCTAGCGGGAGGGCACAGCACAGATACGCAGTATTTT,-,TRBD2,TRBJ2-3,TRBV5-5
CSSGLTDTQYF,TGCAGCTCGGGTCTCACAGATACGCAGTATTTT,-,-,TRBJ2-3,TRBV28
CASSPGGSTDTQYF,TGTGCCAGCAGCCCCGGGGGGAGCACAGATACGCAGTATTTT,many,TRBD2,TRBJ2-3,TRBV7-2
CSVGARRETQYF,TGCAGCGTTGGTGCCCGACGGGAGACCCAGTACTTC,few,-,TRBJ2-5,TRBV29-1
CASSHKGDAFF,TGTGCCAGCAGTCACAAGGGTGATGCTTTCTTT,-,-,TRBJ1-1,TRBV6-2/TRBV6-3
CASTPMRSTDTQYF,TGTGCCAGCACCCCAATGAGGAGCACAGATACGCAGTATTTT,few,-,TRBJ2-3,TRBV12-3/TRBV12-4
CSARDLSGTSYNEQFF,TGCAGTGCTAGAGATTTGAGCGGGACCTCCTACAATGAGCAGTTCTTC,-,TRBD2,TRBJ2-1,TRBV20-1
CATSETGDYEQYF,TGTGCCACGAGCGAGACAGGTGATTACGAGCAGTACTTC,few,-,TRBJ2-7,TRBV3-1
CASSQDPPGGFTDTQYF,TGCGCCAGCAGCCAAGATCCCCCGGGGGGGTTCACAGATACGCAGTATTTT,-,TRBD2,TRBJ2-3,TRBV4-1
CASSPRQGVSYEQYF,TGCGCCAGCAGCCCACGACAGGGGGTGTCCTACGAGCAGTACTTC,few,TRBD1,TRBJ2-7,TRBV5-1
CSVALRDPRNEQFF,TGCAGCGTTGCCCTGCGAGACCCTAGGAATGAGCAGTTCTTC,few,-,TRBJ2-1,TRBV29-1
CASNRLAGYYNEQFF,TGTGCCAGCAACCGACTAGCGGGATATTACAATGAGCAGTTCTTC,-,TRBD2,TRBJ2-1,TRBV27
CASSHSRDIYTGELFF,TGTGCCAGCAGCCACTCGAGGGACATTTACACCGGGGAGCTGTTTTTT,few,-,TRBJ2-2,TRBV3-1
CASSDRVGKGQFF,TGTGCCAGCAGTGACAGGGTGGGAAAAGGGCAGTTCTTC,once,-,TRBJ2-1,TRBV6-4
CASSRAGEKLFF,TGTGCCAGCAGCAGAGCGGGTGAAAAACTGTTTTTT,few,-,TRBJ1-4,TRBV7-2
CSARDRSHSNQPQHF,TGCAGTGCTAGAGATAGGAGTCATAGCAATCAGCCCCAGCATTTT,many,-,TRBJ1-5,TRBV20-1
CASSPNRDGGKNIQYF,TGTGCCAGCAGCCCTAACAGGGATGGGGGCAAAAACATTCAGTACTTC,-,-,TRBJ2-4,TRBV7-9
CASSLDGRGYNEQFF,TGTGCCAGCAGCTTAGACGGGAGAGGATACAATGAGCAGTTCTTC,-,-,TRBJ2-1,TRBV7-2
CSVEAETGAFRYGYTF,TGCAGCGTTGAAGCCGAGACAGGGGCCTTTCGCTATGGCTACACCTTC,few,TRBD1,TRBJ1-2,TRBV29-1
CASSNSGSGANVLTF,TGTGCCAGCAGCAATAGCGGTTCCGGGGCCAACGTCCTGACTTTC,many,-,TRBJ2-6,TRBV7-2
CASSDRASDSPLHF,TGTGCCAGCTCAGACAGGGCCTCGGATTCACCCCTCCACTTT,-,TRBD1,TRBJ1-6,TRBV18
CASSFTKTNAEAFF,TGTGCCAGCAGCTTTACGAAGACCAACGCTGAAGCTTTCTTT,-,-,TRBJ1-1,TRBV5-5
CSARGFQGSYNEQFF,TGCAGTGCTAGGGGGTTTCAGGGGTCGTACAATGAGCAGTTCTTC,few,-,TRBJ2-1,TRBV20-1
CASSFYGGHTGELFF,TGTGCCAGCAGCTTCTATGGAGGGCACACCGGGGAGCTGTTTTTT,few,-,TRBJ2-2,TRBV5-5
CASTPGTAFETQYF,TGCGCCAGCACCCCCGGGACAGCCTTTGAGACCCAGTACTTC,-,TRBD1,TRBJ2-5,TRBV5-1
CASSYSLRGGETQYF,TGTGCCAGCAGTTACTCTCTCAGGGGGGGAGAGACCCAGTACTTC,few,-,TRBJ2-5,TRBV6-5
CASSPEGRSYEQYF,TGTGCCAGCTCACCAGAGGGTAGGTCCTACGAGCAGTACTTC,-,-,TRBJ2-7,TRBV18
CSVEKGNADTQYF,TGCAGCGTTGAGAAGGGGAATGCAGATACGCAGTATTTT,-,-,TRBJ2-3,TRBV29-1
CASSLRGRAHSGNTIYF,TGTGCCAGCAGCCTACGAGGCAGGGCCCATTCTGGAAACACCATATATTTT,few,-,TRBJ1-3,TRBV7-2
CSAKSVSFHEQYF,TGCAGTGCTAAGTCGGTCAGTTTCCACGAGCAGTACTTC,few,-,TRBJ2-7,TRBV20-1
CASSPMGYTDTQYF,TGTGCCAGCAGCCCGATGGGGTACACAGATACGCAGTATTTT,few,-,TRBJ2-3,TRBV9
CSAAPTGGSYNEQFF,TGCAGCGCGGCACCAACAGGGGGGTCCTACAATGAGCAGTTCTTC,few,TRBD1,TRBJ2-1,TRBV20-1
CASSPGIAANEQFF,TGTGCCAGCAGCCCGGGAATAGCGGCCAATGAGCAGTTCTTC,-,-,TRBJ2-1,TRBV7-6
CASSQARLAGGNEQFF,TGCGCCAGCAGCCAAGCGAGACTAGCGGGAGGTAATGAGCAGTTCTTC,many,TRBD2,TRBJ2-1,TRBV4-1
CASSFSTASGQGRRNSPLHF,TGCGCCAGCAGCTTTTCCACCGCCTCGGGACAGGGAAGAAGGAATTCACCCCTCCACTTT,-,TRBD1,TRBJ1-6,TRBV5-1
CASSSFGRPSEAFF,TGTGCCAGCAGCTCATTCGGGAGACCTTCTGAAGCTTTCTTT,many,-,TRBJ1-1,TRBV11-2
CSVRQGTSYEQYF,TGCAGCGTGAGACAGGGGACCTCCTACGAGCAGTACTTC,few,TRBD1,TRBJ2-7,TRBV29-1
CSVGGNYEQYF,TGCAGTGTAGGCGGGAACTACGAGCAGTACTTC,few,-,TRBJ2-7,TRBV20-1
CAARDRGYNEQFF,TGTGCCGCTCGGGACAGGGGCTACAATGAGCAGTTCTTC,many,TRBD1,TRBJ2-1,TRBV10-3
CASSLEGLPQETQYF,TGCGCCAGCAGCTTGGAGGGCCTCCCCCAAGAGACCCAGTACTTC,-,-,TRBJ2-5,TRBV5-1
CASSVNTDTQYF,TGTGCCAGCAGTGTGAACACAGATACGCAGTATTTT,many,-,TRBJ2-3,TRBV12-3/TRBV12-4
CASSRHQGLVTEAFF,TGTGCCAGCAGCCGGCATCAGGGGCTCGTCACTGAAGCTTTCTTT,-,-,TRBJ1-1,TRBV14
CAGRRSSTDTQYF,TGTGCCGGCCGGAGGTCTAGCACAGATACGCAGTATTTT,few,-,TRBJ2-3,TRBV6-1
CASSDTGSRYNEQFF,TGTGCCAGCAGTGACACAGGGTCCCGGTACAATGAGCAGTTCTTC,few,-,TRBJ2-1,TRBV6-1
CASSRYPGRANYGYTF,TGTGCCAGCAGTCGCTACCCCGGTCGGGCTAACTATGGCTACACCTTC,-,-,TRBJ1-2,TRBV28
CASSQTGTSGYTDTQYF,TGCGCCAGCAGCCAGACCGGGACTAGCGGGTACACAGATACGCAGTATTTT,few,TRBD2,TRBJ2-3,TRBV4-1
CATSGGERYNEQFF,TGTGCCACCAGTGGAGGGGAGCGGTACAATGAGCAGTTCTTC,-,-,TRBJ2-1,TRBV24-1
CSARAGGTGTDTQYF,TGCAGTGCTAGAGCAGGGGGGACTGGGACAGATACGCAGTATTTT,-,-,TRBJ2-3,TRBV20-1